The entry that follows covers one TCR beta chain sequence. This clonotype was picked up a small number of times. Which antigen it targets is not known. Base qualities are not recorded, but no much larger clone differs from it by a single base. The data stem from a study of response to subunit inactivated influenza vaccine (dated by TCRdb to 2016 to 2019). For the study in its entirety: Deep quantitative profiling of the T cell receptor repertoire was used in the study to follow responses to a trivalent subunit inactivated influenza vaccine.

After removal of 10 bases from V and 2 bases from J, the junction retains 9 bases not matched to a gene. CDR1 and CDR2 are drawn from the germline V gene: SNHLY, FYNNEI. The CDR3 contains 15 residues, cysteine and phenylalanine counted. Only the CDR3 DNA stays, 45 bases, in frame from base 1. The library was generated by RT-PCR. These reads were obtained on an Illumina HiSeq 2500. The public reads were run again by TCRdb, first through fastp at Q25 and then through MiXCR, and only productive beta chains were kept. Rows with a matching CDR3 protein are joined into one entry that keeps the most common DNA and genes. The sample table lists about 240,000 distinct CDR3 sequences, 10% to 15% of them with a count of one. The ten largest account for approximately 8.4% of the sample. The investigation overall reported the following: The authors proposed that each seasonal influenza vaccination may bring in only a limited number of new T cells.

This material consisted of non-naive T cells sorted from PBMCs, taken 14 to 15 days before vaccination. The cell subset or site label here, explained by the study, means: memory T cell fraction. The V and J segments used are TRBV2 and TRBJ2-3, with 10 junctional bases fitting TRBD2. The clonotype originates from a man aged 45-60 years who received an inactivated influenza vaccine. Donor details come from another sample of the same person, matched by shared clones. Read as DNA, the sequence is TGTGCCACCCAGCGGGGGGGGGCTTACACAGATACGCAGTATTTT. Translation gives CATQRGGAYTDTQYF.